This T cell receptor (beta chain) was obtained from a study of control samples from healthy donors and cancer patients. CDR3 length equals 15 residues. The germline V and J ends were trimmed by 4 bases and 1 base, with 11 bases remaining between them. Germline V CDR1 and CDR2: MDHEN, SYDVKM. Data came from immunoSEQ multiplex PCR; TCRdb stores just in-frame clones and leaves some out. This table holds approximately 97,000 clones, around nine tenths found once. This TCR was recovered from a human donor in good health. The donor label of this sample is uncertain. Sample: blood. V and J are TRBV28 and TRBJ1-5; D remains ambiguous. CDR3 nucleotides: TGTGCCAGCAGTTCCCTTCGGGAGAGCAATCAGCCCCAGCATTTT. Translating it yields CASSSLRESNQPQHF.